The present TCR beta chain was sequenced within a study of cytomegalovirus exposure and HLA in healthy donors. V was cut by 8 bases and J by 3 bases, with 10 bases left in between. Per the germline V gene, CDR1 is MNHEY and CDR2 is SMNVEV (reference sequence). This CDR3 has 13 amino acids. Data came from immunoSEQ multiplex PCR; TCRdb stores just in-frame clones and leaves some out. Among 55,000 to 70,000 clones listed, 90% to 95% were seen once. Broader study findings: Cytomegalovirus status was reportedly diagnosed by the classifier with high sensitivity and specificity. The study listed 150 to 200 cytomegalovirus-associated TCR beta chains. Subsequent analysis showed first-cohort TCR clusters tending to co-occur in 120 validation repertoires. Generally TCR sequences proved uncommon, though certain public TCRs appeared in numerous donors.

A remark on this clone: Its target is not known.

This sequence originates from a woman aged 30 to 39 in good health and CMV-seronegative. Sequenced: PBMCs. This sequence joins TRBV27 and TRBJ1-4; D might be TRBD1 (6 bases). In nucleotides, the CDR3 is TGTGCCAGCTGGGGACATCCTAATGAAAAACTGTTTTTT. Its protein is CASWGHPNEKLFF. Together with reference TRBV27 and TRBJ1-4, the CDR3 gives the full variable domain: EAQVTQNPRYLITVTGKKLTVTCSQNMNHEYMSWYRQDPGLGLRQIYYSMNVEVTDKGDVPEGYKVSRKEKRNFPLILESPSPNQTSLYFCASWGHPNEKLFFGSGTQLSVL.